These T cell receptor beta chains were read from a single sample in a study of regulatory T cells in long-lasting Graves disease. TCRdb re-analysed the multiplex PCR reads in MiXCR, keeping a single row per CDR3 protein. The table includes about 470,000 distinct CDR3 sequences, less than 25% detected once. The material was peripheral blood mononuclear cells (PBMCs), obtained when the disease was refractory, from a patient treated with antithyroid drugs. The receptors here all came from a female donor with Graves disease. Each CDR3 is given with its conserved first and last residue. D genes are given only for firm matches. Clone size is shown for a subset of rows, as once, few, many or a class of expanded clone.

>13|TRBD2|TRBJ2-7|TRBV20-1|-
TGCAGTGCCAGACCGGGACTAGGCTACGAGCAGTACTTC
CSARPGLGYEQYF
>17|TRBD1|TRBJ1-2|TRBV4-2|-
TGTGCCAGCAGCCAAGAGGGTCCGGGACAGCTTAACTATGGCTACACCTTC
CASSQEGPGQLNYGYTF
>13|-|TRBJ2-1|TRBV12-3/TRBV12-4|few
TGTGCCAGCAGTGTTGACAGGCCCAATGAGCAGTTCTTC
CASSVDRPNEQFF
>15|TRBD1|TRBJ1-1|TRBV27|-
TGTGCCAGCAGTTTAGGGCCGACAGGGGCAGAGGGAGCTTTCTTT
CASSLGPTGAEGAFF
>14|-|TRBJ2-5|TRBV30|many
TGTGCCTGGAGTGAGGGGTCGCGAGGGGAGACCCAGTACTTC
CAWSEGSRGETQYF
>19|TRBD2|TRBJ2-2|TRBV2|few
TGTGCCGTACCGCCATTTGAAACTAGCGGGACTACCAACACCGGGGAGCTGTTTTTT
CAVPPFETSGTTNTGELFF
>17|-|TRBJ2-2|TRBV14|-
TGTGCCAGCAGCCCGATGGAAGGGCTTGAGGGAACCGGGGAGCTGTTTTTT
CASSPMEGLEGTGELFF
>13|-|TRBJ2-3|TRBV27|-
TGTGCCAGCAGTCCACCCTACACAGATACGCAGTATTTT
CASSPPYTDTQYF
>14|-|TRBJ1-5|TRBV12-3/TRBV12-4|many
TGTGCCAGCAGTTCCGGCCCGCCGGATCAGCCCCAGCATTTT
CASSSGPPDQPQHF
>17|-|TRBJ1-5|TRBV7-9|-
TGTGCCAGCACCTTGCCGGGACAACCCTATAGCAATCAGCCCCAGCATTTT
CASTLPGQPYSNQPQHF
>15|-|TRBJ1-1|TRBV18|few
TGTGCCAGCTCACTTCCGGAAAGGGTCGGCGTGGAAGCTTTCTTT
CASSLPERVGVEAFF
>12|-|TRBJ1-2|TRBV20-1|many
TGCAGTGCTAGAGATCAGGAATATGGCTACACCTTC
CSARDQEYGYTF
>16|TRBD2|TRBJ2-1|TRBV28|-
TGTGCCAGCAGGCCGACCGGGACTAGCTCCTACAATGAGCAGTTCTTC
CASRPTGTSSYNEQFF
>14|TRBD1|TRBJ2-2|TRBV6-1|few
TGTGCCAGCAGAAGACAGGGATGGGTCGGGGAGCTGTTTTTT
CASRRQGWVGELFF
>11|-|TRBJ2-1|TRBV25-1|-
TGTGCCAGCACCCACCACAATGAGCAGTTCTTC
CASTHHNEQFF
>16|TRBD1|TRBJ2-4|TRBV7-9|-
TGTGCCAGCAGCCCCAAACCCGGACAGGGGAAAAACATTCAGTACTTC
CASSPKPGQGKNIQYF
>16|-|TRBJ1-1|TRBV19|few
TGTGCCAGTAGCCTCGGGCCCAGGGGAATGAACACTGAAGCTTTCTTT
CASSLGPRGMNTEAFF
>15|-|TRBJ2-2|TRBV15|many
TGTGCCACCAGGGCTCAGGGTGGGTCCGGCGGGGAGCTGTTTTTT
CATRAQGGSGGELFF
>17|TRBD2|TRBJ2-7|TRBV10-2|few
TGCGCCAGCAGTGAGTCGAAGTTGGCTAGCGGATCCTACGAGCAGTACTTC
CASSESKLASGSYEQYF
>16|TRBD2|TRBJ2-3|TRBV20-1|-
TGCAGTGCTAGAGAGGGCTGGCGGGAGTGGAAAGATACGCAGTATTTT
CSAREGWREWKDTQYF
>12|-|TRBJ2-5|TRBV5-6|few
TGTGCCAGCAGCGGACACCAAGAGACCCAGTACTTC
CASSGHQETQYF
>16|TRBD2|TRBJ2-2|TRBV28|-
TGTGCCAGCACGGGACTAGCGGGAGGGATCACCGGGGAGCTGTTTTTT
CASTGLAGGITGELFF
>17|-|TRBJ2-7|TRBV5-1|many
TGCGCCAGCAGCAGGGGATGGGGAGCCCTTAATCCCTACGAGCAGTACTTC
CASSRGWGALNPYEQYF
>14|-|TRBJ2-5|TRBV4-1|few
TGCGCCAGCAGCCCCGGACCTTACCAAGAGACCCAGTACTTC
CASSPGPYQETQYF
>12|-|TRBJ2-4|TRBV29-1|few
TGCAGCGTTGGACGAGACCCGGACATTCAGTACTTC
CSVGRDPDIQYF
>14|TRBD1|TRBJ1-1|TRBV30|-
TGTGCCTGGCGCCGGGACAGGGGGAACACTGAAGCTTTCTTT
CAWRRDRGNTEAFF
>15|TRBD1|TRBJ2-1|TRBV12-3/TRBV12-4|-
TGTGCCAGCCCCTCCGGGACAGGGGGAAAGAATGAGCAGTTCTTC
CASPSGTGGKNEQFF
>15|-|TRBJ1-2|TRBV2|many
TGTGCCAGCAGGCTCGGGACCCCCCTCGGTCATGGCTACACCTTC
CASRLGTPLGHGYTF
>14|-|TRBJ1-1|TRBV6-1|many
TGTGCCAGCAGTCGACCGGGACCCTCCGGGGGAGCTTTCTTT
CASSRPGPSGGAFF
>15|-|TRBJ2-6|TRBV15|many
TGTGCCACCAGCAGAGATGGCTCTGGGGCCAACGTCCTGACTTTC
CATSRDGSGANVLTF
>17|-|TRBJ2-7|TRBV7-9|many
TGTGCCAGCAGCGCTTTCCGCCACGGGAGTGGGGCGTACGAGCAGTACTTC
CASSAFRHGSGAYEQYF
>13|-|TRBJ1-1|TRBV7-2|few
TGTGCCAGCAGCCCCGGCCGAAACCCTCAAGCTTTCTTT
CASSPGRNPQAFF
>13|-|TRBJ2-2|TRBV5-4|few
TGTGCCAGCAGGCAGGAGGTTACCGGGGAGCTGTTTTTT
CASRQEVTGELFF
>16|TRBD2|TRBJ2-7|TRBV6-1|many
TGTGCCAGCAAGTTGGTACTAGCGGGTGAATCCTACGAGCAGTACTTC
CASKLVLAGESYEQYF
>13|-|TRBJ1-4|TRBV2|many
TGTGCCAGCAGTGGGGACCTTAATGAAAAACTGTTTTTT
CASSGDLNEKLFF
>13|-|TRBJ2-1|TRBV11-3|few
TGTGCCAGCAGCTTAGCTCCGGGGCAAGAGCAGTTCTTC
CASSLAPGQEQFF
>16|TRBD1|TRBJ1-5|TRBV4-3|few
TGCGCCAGCAGCCTGGACGGGACAGGTAGCAATCAGCCCCAGCATTTT
CASSLDGTGSNQPQHF
>15|-|TRBJ2-1|TRBV28|few
TGTGCCAGCAGTTTGGTCCAGGACCCTTACAATGAGCAGTTCTTC
CASSLVQDPYNEQFF
>11|-|TRBJ1-1|TRBV20-1|-
TGCAGTGCTAGTGGGGGGGGCGAAGCTTTCTTT
CSASGGGEAFF
>14|TRBD2|TRBJ2-2|TRBV27|many
TGTGCCAGCAGTTCGGATAGCGGGAGTGTGGAGCTGTTTTTT
CASSSDSGSVELFF
>16|-|TRBJ2-7|TRBV5-1|-
TGCGCCAGCAGCCCGGACCCAGGGGGGGGTTTTTATCAGCAGTACTTC
CASSPDPGGGFYQQYF
>14|-|TRBJ2-7|TRBV20-1|many
TGCAGTGCTAGAGATCGGGCGGGGACCTACGAGCAGTACTTC
CSARDRAGTYEQYF